A single sample is the source of the 29 T cell receptor beta chains below, sequenced in a study of T cells expressing NK-cell markers. TCRdb re-called the 5' RACE reads; every CDR3 protein appears as one record, without DNA. This sample's table has roughly 170,000 distinct CDR3 sequences. Sequenced: blood T cells: a sorted CD56 or NKG2C T cell subset, CD4+ or CD8+ T cells, or bulk PBMC T cells (not recorded which). Receptor source: a woman aged 18 to 75 in good health.

The chain employs TRBV7-3 and TRBJ1-1; TCRdb proposes TRBD1, but this gene call is untestable without DNA. CDR1 is SGHTA, CDR2 FQGTGA, per germline. CDR3 length: 16 amino acids. CDR3 in amino acids: CASSRTGGWLNTEAFF.

This chain uses TRBV29-1 with TRBJ1-1; checking the TCRdb D call of TRBD1 is not possible without DNA. In germline, CDR1 is SQVTM, CDR2 ANQGSEA. The CDR3 loop spans 14 amino acids. The CDR3 sequence is CSVEYRGMYTEAFF.

This chain joins TRBV9 and TRBJ2-5. CDR3 size: 14 residues. Germline V gene lookup returns CDR1 SGDLS and CDR2 YYNGEE. The CDR3: CASSVSPTQETQYF.

The genes are TRBV5-7 and TRBJ2-7; checking the TCRdb D call of TRBD2 is not possible without DNA. TRBV5-7 has ORF status, its function being uncertain. CDR3 length: 17 residues. The chain's CDR3 is CASISKPELAGGYEQYF.

The V call is TRBV5-1, the J call TRBJ2-2. There are 14 residues in the CDR3. The germline V gene has CDR1 SGHRS and CDR2 YFSETQ. The CDR3: CASSLGGNTGELFF.

This sequence joins TRBV7-3 and TRBJ2-7; TCRdb's assignment of TRBD2 cannot be checked, as there is no DNA. The CDR3 loop spans 13 amino acids. Germline assignment: CDR1 SGHTA and CDR2 FQGTGA. The CDR3 is CASSRGTNYEQYF.

The V call is TRBV20-1, the J call TRBJ1-2; the TRBD1 assignment by TCRdb is unverifiable without DNA. Germline CDR1 and CDR2: DFQATT and SNEGSKA (reference sequence). The CDR3 sequence is 16 residues long. The CDR3 loop reads CSARAGQQGFNYGYTF.

This sequence joins TRBV20-1 and TRBJ2-1. In germline, CDR1 is DFQATT, CDR2 SNEGSKA (reference sequence). The CDR3 has 15 amino acids. The CDR3 loop is CSARDQSVSYNEQFF.

This chain links TRBV9 with TRBJ1-2; TCRdb lists TRBD1, though no DNA is available to test this call. The germline CDR1 and CDR2 sequences are SGDLS and YYNGEE. This CDR3 comprises 15 residues. CDR3 region: CASSAGQGTLAGYTF. Combining the CDR3 with reference TRBV9 and TRBJ1-2 gives the whole variable domain DSGVTQTPKHLITATGQRVTLRCSPRSGDLSVYWYQQSLDQGLQFLIQYYNGEERAKGNILERFSAQQFPDLHSELNLSSLELGDSALYFCASSAGQGTLAGYTFGSGTRLTVV.

The chain couples TRBV7-2 to TRBJ1-4. Germline CDR1 and CDR2: SGHTA and FQGNSA. The CDR3 totals 15 residues. CDR3 residues: CASSLEPQPYEKLFF.

The chain recombines TRBV12-3 or TRBV12-4 with TRBJ1-1. This CDR3 spans 14 amino acids. The CDR3 loop is CASSPAGWDTEAFF.

CDR3: CASTRTSGPGDNEQFF. This chain links TRBV7-2 with TRBJ2-1; with no DNA, the TCRdb D assignment of TRBD2 cannot be verified. The CDR3 is 16 residues long. Germline CDR1 is SGHTA and CDR2 is FQGNSA.

The chain employs TRBV12-3 or TRBV12-4 and TRBJ1-2; TCRdb returns TRBD1, unconfirmable since there is no DNA. The CDR3 sequence is 15 residues long. CDR3 in amino acids: CASSLTGVKRNGYTF.

The V gene is TRBV20-1, the J gene TRBJ2-5; TCRdb returns TRBD1, unconfirmable since there is no DNA. This CDR3 comprises 12 residues. CDR1 and CDR2 (germline): DFQATT, SNEGSKA (reference sequence). The CDR3 protein is CSSQASQETQYF.

The genes are TRBV6-5 and TRBJ2-5; the TRBD1 assignment by TCRdb is unverifiable without DNA. The CDR3 has 14 residues. CDR1 MNHEY and CDR2 SVGAGI come from the germline V gene. CDR3: CASSSTLDGTPRYF.

The chain has TRBV20-1 and TRBJ2-2; there is no DNA to check the TCRdb D call of TRBD1. CDR3 size: 15 residues. CDR1 and CDR2 from the germline V gene are DFQATT and SNEGSKA (reference sequence). Here the CDR3 reads CSAGPGQGRTGELFF.

The chain combines TRBV20-1 with TRBJ2-3. Per the germline V gene, CDR1 is DFQATT and CDR2 is SNEGSKA (reference sequence). The CDR3 is 13 amino acids. CDR3 residues: CSARAFSTDTQYF.

This chain connects TRBV28 to TRBJ2-7. This CDR3 spans 14 amino acids. Germline assignment: CDR1 MDHEN and CDR2 SYDVKM. The CDR3: CASSFAELSYEQYF.

CDR3 in amino acids: CATGRRRAGGSDTQYF. The rearrangement links TRBV15 to TRBJ2-3; TCRdb designates TRBD2, a call that cannot be tested without DNA. Germline V lookup: CDR1 LNHNV, CDR2 YYDKDF (reference sequence). CDR3 length: 16 residues.

V and J are TRBV20-1 and TRBJ2-7; TCRdb's D gene call, TRBD1, goes unchecked for lack of DNA. The CDR3 has 14 residues. The germline V gene encodes CDR1 DFQATT and CDR2 SNEGSKA (reference sequence). Here the CDR3 reads CSARDPTGFHEQYF.

The chain is built from TRBV5-1 and TRBJ2-2. Germline lookup yields CDR1 SGHRS and CDR2 YFSETQ. The CDR3 runs 16 residues. The CDR3 spells CASSLASTANTGELFF.

The rearrangement links TRBV29-1 to TRBJ1-1. The CDR3 loop spans 14 amino acids. Germline lookup yields CDR1 SQVTM and CDR2 ANQGSEA. The chain's CDR3 is CSVAVGPVNTEAFF.

J is TRBJ2-5 and V is TRBV5-4; TCRdb's assignment of TRBD2 cannot be checked, as there is no DNA. This CDR3 has 16 amino acids. Germline-derived CDR1 and CDR2 are SGHNT and YYREEE (reference sequence). CDR3 protein: CASSLGGSGRKETQYF. The full variable domain, in which reference TRBV5-4 and TRBJ2-5 provide the parts outside the CDR3, is ETGVTQSPTHLIKTRGQQVTLRCSSQSGHNTVSWYQQALGQGPQFIFQYYREEENGRGNFPPRFSGLQFPNYSSELNVNALELDDSALYLCASSLGGSGRKETQYFGPGTRLLVL.

The rearrangement links TRBV7-9 to TRBJ2-1. The CDR3 is 16 residues long. The V gene's germline CDR1 is SEHNR and CDR2 FQNEAQ (reference sequence). CDR3 sequence reads: CASSLVTYATYNEQFF.

The chain is built from TRBV4-1 and TRBJ1-2; TCRdb picks TRBD1, but there is no DNA to check that call. The CDR3 consists of 12 residues. Germline V lookup: CDR1 MGHRA, CDR2 YSYEKL. This chain's CDR3 is CASSHGGRGYTF.

The chain uses TRBV7-3 and TRBJ2-3; there is no DNA to check the TCRdb D call of TRBD2. Germline V lookup: CDR1 SGHTA, CDR2 FQGTGA. The CDR3 spans 18 residues. The CDR3 reads CASSPGLAGGLYTDTQYF.

Its frequency marks this clonotype as medium-sized (0.01 to 0.1%). This chain links TRBV5-5 with TRBJ2-3; TCRdb's D gene call, TRBD1, goes unchecked for lack of DNA. Germline V gene data show CDR1 as SGHKS and CDR2 as YYEKEE (reference sequence). This CDR3 spans 14 amino acids. CDR3 residues: CASSLQGAADTQYF.

The gene calls are TRBV7-2 and TRBJ1-4. This CDR3 comprises 16 residues. Germline V CDR1 and CDR2: SGHTA, FQGNSA. The CDR3 protein is CASSLVLGPMGEKLFF.

The V gene is TRBV28, the J gene TRBJ2-2; TCRdb indicates TRBD2, and absent DNA this call remains unverified. The length of the CDR3 is 17 residues. Looked up from germline, CDR1 is MDHEN and CDR2 is SYDVKM. This CDR3 is CASRFSRLAGITGELFF.